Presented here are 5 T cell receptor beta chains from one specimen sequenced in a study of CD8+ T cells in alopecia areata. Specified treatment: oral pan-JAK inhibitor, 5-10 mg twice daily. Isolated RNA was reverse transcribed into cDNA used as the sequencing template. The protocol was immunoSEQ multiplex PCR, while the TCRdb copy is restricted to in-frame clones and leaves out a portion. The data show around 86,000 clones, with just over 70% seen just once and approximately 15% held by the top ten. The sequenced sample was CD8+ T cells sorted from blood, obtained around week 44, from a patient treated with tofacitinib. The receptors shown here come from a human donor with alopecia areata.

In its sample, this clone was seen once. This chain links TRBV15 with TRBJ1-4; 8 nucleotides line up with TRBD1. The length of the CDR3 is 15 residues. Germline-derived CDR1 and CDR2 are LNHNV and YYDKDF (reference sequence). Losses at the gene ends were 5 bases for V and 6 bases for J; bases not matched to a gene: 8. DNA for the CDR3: TGTGCCACCAGCGGACAGACAGGGGAACATGAAAAACTGTTTTTT. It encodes CATSGQTGEHEKLFF.

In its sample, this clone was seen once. The CDR3 bases are TGTGCCAGTAGTATGGGGACTGAAGCTTTCTTT. It specifies CASSMGTEAFF. The chain combines TRBV19 with TRBJ1-1; D gene uncertain. CDR3 length equals 11 residues. Looked up from germline, CDR1 is LNHDA and CDR2 is SQIVND (reference sequence). The V end was cut by 3 bases, the J end by 5 bases, with 4 bases between. Combining the CDR3 with reference TRBV19 and TRBJ1-1 gives the whole variable domain DGGITQSPKYLFRKEGQNVTLSCEQNLNHDAMYWYRQDPGQGLRLIYYSQIVNDFQKGDIAEGYSVSREKKESFPLTVTSAQKNPTAFYLCASSMGTEAFFGQGTRLTVV.

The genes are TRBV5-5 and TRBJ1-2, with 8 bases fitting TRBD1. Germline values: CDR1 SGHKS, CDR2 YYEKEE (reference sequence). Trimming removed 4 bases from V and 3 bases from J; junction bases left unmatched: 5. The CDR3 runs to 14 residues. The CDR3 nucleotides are TGTGCCAGCAGCCTAGGACAGGGATACTATGGCTACACCTTC. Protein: CASSLGQGYYGYTF.

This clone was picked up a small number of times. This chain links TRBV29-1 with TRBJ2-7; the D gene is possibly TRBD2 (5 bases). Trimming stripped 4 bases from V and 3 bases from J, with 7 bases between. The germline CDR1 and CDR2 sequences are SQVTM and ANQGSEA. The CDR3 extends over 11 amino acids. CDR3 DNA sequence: TGCAGCGTTGTGGAGGACTACGAGCAGTACTTC. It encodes CSVVEDYEQYF.

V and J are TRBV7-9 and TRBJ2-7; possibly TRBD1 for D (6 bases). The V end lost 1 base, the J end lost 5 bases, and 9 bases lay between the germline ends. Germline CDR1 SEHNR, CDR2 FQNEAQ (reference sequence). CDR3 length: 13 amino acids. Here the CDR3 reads CASSLVGDNEQYF. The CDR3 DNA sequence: TGTGCCAGCAGCTTAGTAGGGGACAACGAGCAGTACTTC. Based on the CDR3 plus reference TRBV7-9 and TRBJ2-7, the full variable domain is DTGVSQNPRHKITKRGQNVTFRCDPISEHNRLYWYRQTLGQGPEFLTYFQNEAQLEKSRLLSDRFSAERPKGSFSTLEIQRTEQGDSAMYLCASSLVGDNEQYFGPGTRLTVT.